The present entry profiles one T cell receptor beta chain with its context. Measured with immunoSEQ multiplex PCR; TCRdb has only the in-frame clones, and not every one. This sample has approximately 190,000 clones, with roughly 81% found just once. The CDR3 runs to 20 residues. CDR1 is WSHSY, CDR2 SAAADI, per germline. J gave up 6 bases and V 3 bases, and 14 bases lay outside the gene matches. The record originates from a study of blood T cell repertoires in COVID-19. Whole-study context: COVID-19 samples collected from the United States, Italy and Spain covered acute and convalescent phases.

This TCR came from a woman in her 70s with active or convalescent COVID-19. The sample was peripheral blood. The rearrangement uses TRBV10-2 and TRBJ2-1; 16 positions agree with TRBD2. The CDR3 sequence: CASSEPPGLAGGPRGNEQFF. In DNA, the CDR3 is TGCGCCAGCAGTGAACCTCCGGGACTAGCGGGAGGGCCAAGAGGCAATGAGCAGTTCTTC.